This entry describes one T cell receptor beta chain. The sample belongs to a study of blood T cell repertoires in COVID-19. Participants spanned ages roughly 18 to 95 years and resided in some 22 US areas. TCRdb keeps only in-frame clones here, not all; method: immunoSEQ multiplex PCR. The table has around 390,000 clones, around nine tenths seen once. Per the germline V gene, CDR1 is LNHDA and CDR2 is SQIVND (reference sequence). The V gene end was trimmed by 4 bases and the J gene end by 2 bases; junction bases not matched to a gene: 6. There are 15 residues in the CDR3. V is TRBV19 and J is TRBJ2-7, with 9 bases that match TRBD1. The clonotype was recovered from a woman in her forties or fifties who had recovered from COVID-19. Sample: PBMCs or T cells enriched from blood (not recorded which). DNA for the CDR3: TGTGCCAGTAGTACCGGACAGGGGTTTGCCTACGAGCAGTACTTC. Amino acid sequence: CASSTGQGFAYEQYF. The full variable domain, with the rest looked up from reference TRBV19 and TRBJ2-7, is DGGITQSPKYLFRKEGQNVTLSCEQNLNHDAMYWYRQDPGQGLRLIYYSQIVNDFQKGDIAEGYSVSREKKESFPLTVTSAQKNPTAFYLCASSTGQGFAYEQYFGPGTRLTVT.